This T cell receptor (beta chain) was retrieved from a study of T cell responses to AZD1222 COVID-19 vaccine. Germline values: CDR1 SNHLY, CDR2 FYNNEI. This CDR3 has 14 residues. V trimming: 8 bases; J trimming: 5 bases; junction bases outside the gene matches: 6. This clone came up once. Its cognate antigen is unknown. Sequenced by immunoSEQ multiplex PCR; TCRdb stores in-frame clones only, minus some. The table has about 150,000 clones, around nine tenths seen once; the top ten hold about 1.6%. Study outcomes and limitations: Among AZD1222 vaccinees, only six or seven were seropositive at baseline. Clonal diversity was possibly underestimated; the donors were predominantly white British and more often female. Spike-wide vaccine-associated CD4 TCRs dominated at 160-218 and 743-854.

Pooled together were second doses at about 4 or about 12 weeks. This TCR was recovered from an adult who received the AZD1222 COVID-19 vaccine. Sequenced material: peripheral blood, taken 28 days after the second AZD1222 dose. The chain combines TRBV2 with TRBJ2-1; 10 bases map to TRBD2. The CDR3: CASPLSGGHNEQFF. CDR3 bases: TGTGCCAGCCCACTTAGCGGGGGGCACAATGAGCAGTTCTTC.